Each of the 20 T cell receptor beta chains below was sequenced from the same sample in a study of molecular identifiers for immune sequencing clone quantification (dated by TCRdb to the late 2010s). Library preparation used PCR. Sequencer: NextSeq 500. TCRdb reanalyzed the raw reads on its own, using fastp at Q25 for trimming and MiXCR for clone calling, and kept in-frame beta chains. Every distinct CDR3 protein forms one entry, paired with its most common genes and DNA. This sample gives approximately 40,000 distinct CDR3 sequences in total; roughly 22% of them show up just once. The ten top clones hold 0.85% to 1% of the sample. Material for sequencing was naive CD8+ T cells from blood, with Jurkat cell RNA spiked in. Sample cell subset or site, as interpreted from the label and publication: FACS-sorted CD8+CD4-CCR7+CD45RA+ naive T cells. The receptors were gathered from a human donor in good health. Some libraries in this study had Jurkat cell RNA spiked in.

This clonotype was seen ten or more times. The chain couples TRBV7-6 to TRBJ2-3; 12 bases line up with TRBD2. In germline, CDR1 is SGHVS, CDR2 FNYEAQ. The V and J ends lost 5 bases and 4 bases, in that order; junction bases with no gene match: 4. This CDR3 is 15 amino acids long. In DNA, the CDR3 is TGTGCCAGCAGCACGACTAGCGGGGGATCAGATACGCAGTATTTT. Translation gives CASSTTSGGSDTQYF.

V is TRBV6-2 or TRBV6-3 and J is TRBJ1-1; 7 nucleotides agree with TRBD1. The CDR3 has 13 amino acids. The ends lost 9 bases at V and 4 bases at J; junction bases unmatched: 8. The germline V gene has CDR1 MNHEY and CDR2 SVGEGT. CDR3 sequence reads: CASLRGDVTEAFF. CDR3 bases: TGTGCCAGTCTCAGGGGGGATGTCACTGAAGCTTTCTTT.

As concerns this clonotype: One base away lies a much larger clone, so this may be a sequencing read error. The gene calls are TRBV4-1 and TRBJ2-7; D may be TRBD1 or TRBD2 (5 bases each). The length of the CDR3 is 16 residues. From germline, CDR1 is MGHRA and CDR2 YSYEKL. In nucleotides, the CDR3 is TGCGCCCGCAGCCAAGAACCGGGACCGACTACCTACGAGCAGTACTTC. Translated: CARSQEPGPTTYEQYF.

This clonotype was counted between two and nine times. The chain uses TRBV7-9 and TRBJ2-6; no clear D gene. Trimming took off 5 bases at V and 6 bases at J, with 8 bases between the two ends. This CDR3 region has 13 residues. CDR1 and CDR2 (germline): SEHNR, FQNEAQ (reference sequence). The CDR3 spells CASSPRPANVLTF. CDR3 nucleotide sequence: TGTGCCAGCAGCCCTCGCCCGGCCAACGTCCTGACTTTC.

The chain links TRBV5-1 to TRBJ2-7; the D is unclear. The CDR3 contains 12 residues. V was shortened by 4 bases and J by 3 bases, with 8 bases between the two germline ends. In germline, CDR1 is SGHRS, CDR2 YFSETQ. CDR3 nucleotide sequence: TGCGCCAGCAGCCTGGACCGCTACGAGCAGTACTTC. This codes for CASSLDRYEQYF.

This clonotype was detected ten times or more. The chain has TRBV28 and TRBJ2-7; 9 bases map to TRBD2. CDR3 size: 14 residues. Germline-derived CDR1 and CDR2 are MDHEN and SYDVKM. J lost 9 bases, V lost 2 bases, and 8 bases had no gene match. The CDR3 nucleotides read TGTGCCAGCAGTTTAATAGCGGGAGAAGGGTGGCAGTACTTC. Protein product: CASSLIAGEGWQYF.

The sample holds a few counts of this clonotype. The V and J genes are TRBV7-9 and TRBJ2-7; no reliable D call. Per the germline V gene, CDR1 is SEHNR and CDR2 is FQNEAQ (reference sequence). V gave up 5 bases and J gave up 2 bases, with 7 bases separating them. The CDR3 length is 12 residues. This CDR3 is CASSPTTYEQYF. The DNA for the CDR3 is TGTGCCAGCAGCCCTACTACCTACGAGCAGTACTTC.

This clonotype has ten or more counts. The rearrangement links TRBV10-3 to TRBJ2-7, with 12 positions matching TRBD2. The ends lost 10 bases at V and 2 bases at J; junction bases unmatched: 9. Looked up from germline, CDR1 is ENHRY and CDR2 is SYGVKD. The CDR3 runs to 15 residues. Here the CDR3 DNA reads TGTGCCACCGGTAGACTAGCGGGAGTGACCTACGAGCAGTACTTC. Its translation: CATGRLAGVTYEQYF.

The chain has TRBV29-1 and TRBJ2-1; maybe TRBD1 (6 bases). V lost 0 bases to trimming and J lost 8 bases, with 14 bases between them. Germline CDR1 is SQVTM and CDR2 is ANQGSEA. The CDR3 has 14 amino acids. For the CDR3, the DNA is TGCAGCGTTGAAGATAGGGGACACGCTTATGAGCAGTTCTTC. This gives the protein CSVEDRGHAYEQFF.

Worth noting for this clonotype: A single base separates this from a much larger clone, so it may be a read error. The chain is built from TRBV7-9 and TRBJ2-1; 8 nucleotides match TRBD1. The germline CDR1 and CDR2 sequences are SEHNR and FQNEAQ (reference sequence). The CDR3 consists of 15 residues. The CDR3, as DNA: TGTGCCAGCAGCTTCGTGACAGGGGTCGAAAATGGGCAGTTCTTC. It translates to CASSFVTGVENGQFF.

Many counts were recorded for this clonotype. The V and J genes are TRBV7-9 and TRBJ2-5; 7 bases are shared with TRBD1. The CDR3 length is 14 residues. Germline V gives CDR1 SEHNR, CDR2 FQNEAQ (reference sequence). The junction had 5 bases not matched to a gene; V was cut back by 3 bases and J by 4 bases. DNA of the CDR3: TGTGCCAGCAGCTTCAAGGGGGCCTTAGAGACCCAGTACTTC. As protein: CASSFKGALETQYF.

This clonotype occurred a few times. The rearrangement joins TRBV27 to TRBJ2-1; D uncertain. Trimming cost V 9 bases and J 0 bases, with 9 bases left between them. This CDR3 contains 13 residues. Germline V gene sequence: CDR1 MNHEY, CDR2 SMNVEV (reference sequence). CDR3 amino acids: CASASDSYNEQFF. CDR3 nucleotides: TGTGCCAGTGCCAGCGACTCCTACAATGAGCAGTTCTTC.

This clonotype was counted only a few times. This sequence joins TRBV30 and TRBJ2-7; D call uncertain. Germline V gene data show CDR1 as GTSNPN and CDR2 as SVGIG (reference sequence). This CDR3 region has 11 residues. Trimming pared 0 bases from V and 6 bases from J, leaving 6 bases between. In nucleotides, the CDR3 is TGTGCCTGGAGTGTCGGGCGCGAGCAGTACTTC. Its translation is CAWSVGREQYF.

With respect to this clonotype: A read error may explain this, as a much larger clone is one base away. The CDR3 does not close with the conserved phenylalanine or tryptophan, likely indicating a read error. The V call is TRBV7-6, the J call TRBJ2-5; 11 bases fit TRBD2. The CDR3 extends over 17 amino acids. V dropped 1 base and J dropped 1; count of bases not matched to a gene: 5. Germline lookup yields CDR1 SGHVS and CDR2 FNYEAQ. The CDR3, as DNA: TGTGCCAGCAGCTTAGAAGCTAGCGGGAGGTCCCAAGAGACCCAGTACATC. Amino acids: CASSLEASGRSQETQYI.

This clonotype was found many times. The gene calls are TRBV12-3 or TRBV12-4 and TRBJ2-3; D may be TRBD1 or TRBD2 (5 bases each). The ends were cut back, 4 bases at V and 0 bases at J, with 17 bases in the middle. This CDR3 spans 17 amino acids. The CDR3 DNA reads TGTGCCAGCAGTTCGGGACGGTCTGCCCTCAGCACAGATACGCAGTATTTT. Encoded protein: CASSSGRSALSTDTQYF.

Note on this clonotype: With a much larger clone just one base away, this may be a read error. The chain joins TRBV5-4 to TRBJ1-1, with 8 bases that match TRBD1. CDR1 is SGHNT and CDR2 is YYREEE in the germline V gene (reference sequence). The CDR3 is made up of 13 amino acids. Written as DNA, the CDR3 is TGTGCCAGCAGCGCGGCAGGGGGCACTGAATCTTTCTTT. Translated: CASSAAGGTESFF.

The chain couples TRBV3-1 to TRBJ2-2; D not certain. Trimming took off 0 bases at V and 5 bases at J, with 4 bases between the two ends. This CDR3 comprises 13 residues. Germline loops: CDR1 LGHDT, CDR2 YNNKEL (reference sequence). CDR3 nucleotide sequence: TGTGCCAGCAGCCAAGACTCGACCGGGGAGCTGTTTTTT. This translates into CASSQDSTGELFF. The variable domain in full, with the rest retrieved from reference TRBV3-1 and TRBJ2-2, is DTAVSQTPKYLVTQMGNDKSIKCEQNLGHDTMYWYKQDSKKFLKIMFSYNNKELIINETVPNRFSPKSPDKAHLNLHINSLELGDSAVYFCASSQDSTGELFFGEGSRLTVL.

The table lists this clonotype with many counts. The rearrangement joins TRBV7-9 to TRBJ2-5; 8 nucleotides line up with TRBD1. The junction had 11 bases not matched to a gene; V was cut back by 6 bases and J by 5 bases. CDR1 is SEHNR and CDR2 is FQNEAQ in the germline V gene (reference sequence). The CDR3 runs 15 residues. The DNA for the CDR3 is TGTGCCAGCAGACCACGGACAGGGTTTGGGGAGACCCAGTACTTC. Amino acids: CASRPRTGFGETQYF.

About this clonotype itself: The junction differs from germline at one of its ends, possibly a read error. The rearrangement joins TRBV6-5 to TRBJ2-7, with D perhaps matching TRBD1 (6 bases). Germline lookup yields CDR1 MNHEY and CDR2 SVGAGI. CDR3 length: 15 amino acids. The DNA for the CDR3 is TGTGCCAGCAGTCACTCGTCAGGGGCAACCTACGAGCAGTACTTC. Translating it yields CASSHSSGATYEQYF.

About this clonotype itself: This sequence may be a read error, since a much larger clone differs from it by one base. This chain connects TRBV28 to TRBJ2-5; 9 bases are shared with TRBD1. This CDR3 comprises 12 residues. Germline values: CDR1 MDHEN, CDR2 SYDVKM. CDR3 in amino acids: CVSSGQGQTQYF. The CDR3 nucleotides read TGTGTCAGCAGTGGACAGGGGCAGACCCAGTACTTC.